The 14 T cell receptor beta chains in this list originate from one sample, sequenced in a study of blood T cell repertoires in COVID-19. Sequencing was performed with immunoSEQ multiplex PCR; in TCRdb, only in-frame clones are kept and a portion is missing. Among approximately 310,000 clones listed, roughly 86% were seen once. What was sequenced was peripheral blood. These receptors all come from a woman aged 45-65 years who had recovered from COVID-19.

The rearrangement uses TRBV3-1 (or the pseudogene TRBV3-2) and TRBJ1-5, with 7 bases identical to TRBD1. The CDR3 spans 21 residues. The V and J ends lost 5 bases and 0 bases, in that order; junction bases with no gene match: 22. Germline CDR1 and CDR2: LGHDT and YNNKEL (reference sequence). CDR3 sequence reads: CASSTNLRGASDPVSNQPQHF. The CDR3 nucleotides are TGTGCCAGCAGCACAAACCTCAGGGGGGCCTCCGACCCCGTTAGCAATCAGCCCCAGCATTTT.

The chain recombines TRBV4-3 with TRBJ1-1; 8 positions agree with TRBD1. With 1 base clipped from V and 6 bases from J, the junction kept 13 bases outside the gene matches. The CDR3 totals 17 residues. CDR1 LGHNA and CDR2 YSLEER come from the germline V gene. CDR3 region: CASSQGFRGPRGPEAFF. The CDR3 DNA reads as TGCGCCAGCAGCCAAGGGTTCCGGGGACCCAGGGGGCCTGAAGCTTTCTTT.

This rearrangement joins TRBV19 to TRBJ2-5, with a possible D match to TRBD2 (6 bases). The V end was cut by 5 bases, the J end by 0 bases, with 10 bases between. The CDR3 totals 14 residues. CDR1 LNHDA and CDR2 SQIVND come from the germline V gene (reference sequence). The chain's CDR3 is CASSRWGDQETQYF. Here the CDR3 DNA reads TGTGCCAGTAGTCGATGGGGGGACCAAGAGACCCAGTACTTC.

The chain combines TRBV7-6 with TRBJ2-2; the match to TRBD1 covers 7 bases. V gave up 4 bases and J gave up 7 bases; unmatched junction bases: 3. The CDR3 covers 13 residues. Germline V gene data show CDR1 as SGHVS and CDR2 as FNYEAQ. The CDR3 protein is CASSWWDSGELFF. The CDR3 DNA is TGTGCCAGCAGCTGGTGGGACAGCGGGGAGCTGTTTTTT.

This clone was detected only once. The rearrangement uses TRBV28 and TRBJ2-7; 12 bases agree with TRBD2. The CDR3 length is 17 residues. CDR1 and CDR2 from the germline V gene are MDHEN and SYDVKM. J lost 4 bases, V lost 5 bases, and 12 bases had no gene match. The CDR3 DNA is TGTGCCAGCAGTCACCCCAGGACTAGCGGGAAGGTGTACGAGCAGTACTTC. Its protein product is CASSHPRTSGKVYEQYF.

The chain links TRBV10-3 to TRBJ2-3; D not certain. Germline CDR1 is ENHRY and CDR2 is SYGVKD. The CDR3 spans 12 residues. Trimming left V 5 bases short and J 2 bases short, with 5 bases between. The CDR3 DNA is TGTGCCATCAGTTTAGCCACAGATACGCAGTATTTT. It translates to CAISLATDTQYF.

The rearrangement uses TRBV9 and TRBJ2-2; 7 bases agree with TRBD1. Germline V gene data show CDR1 as SGDLS and CDR2 as YYNGEE. This CDR3 comprises 16 residues. J gave up 2 bases and V 4 bases, and 8 bases lay outside the gene matches. CDR3 protein: CASSLRDRINTGELFF. Written as DNA, the CDR3 is TGTGCCAGCAGCCTCCGGGACAGAATCAACACCGGGGAGCTGTTTTTT.

This chain uses TRBV3-1 (or the pseudogene TRBV3-2) with TRBJ1-5; 8 bases line up with TRBD1. CDR3 length: 15 amino acids. The germline V gene has CDR1 LGHDT and CDR2 YNNKEL (reference sequence). V shed 4 bases and J 6 bases; nucleotides not matched to a gene: 8. The CDR3 spells CASSRSQGVGQPQHF. In DNA form, the CDR3 reads TGTGCCAGCAGCCGATCACAGGGGGTCGGTCAGCCCCAGCATTTT.

The V gene is TRBV5-6, the J gene TRBJ1-1; D is unclear. V gave up 1 base and J gave up 4 bases, with 14 bases separating them. The CDR3 length is 15 residues. Looked up from germline, CDR1 is SGHDT and CDR2 is YYEEEE. The DNA of the CDR3 is TGTGCCAGCAGCTTGTTTCCATCATGGAGCACTGAAGCTTTCTTT. This encodes CASSLFPSWSTEAFF.

The chain employs TRBV6-5 and TRBJ2-7; 9 bases line up with TRBD1. J lost 2 bases, V lost 7 bases, and 6 bases had no gene match. This CDR3 is 14 amino acids long. Germline assignment: CDR1 MNHEY and CDR2 SVGAGI. The CDR3 coding sequence is TGTGCCAGCATAGTACAGGGGGCTGCCTACGAGCAGTACTTC. Translated, it gives CASIVQGAAYEQYF.

CDR3 sequence reads: CASSLAGGNTIYF. CDR3 nucleotides: TGTGCCAGCAGCTTAGCAGGGGGAAACACCATATATTTT. This sequence joins TRBV11-2 and TRBJ1-3, with D possibly TRBD1 on 5 matching bases. V gave up 1 base and J gave up 4 bases, with 5 bases separating them. Germline V CDR1 and CDR2: SGHAT, FQNNGV. CDR3 size: 13 residues.

Written as DNA, the CDR3 is TGTGCCAGTCTAGCGAACACCGGGGAGCTGTTTTTT. It encodes CASLANTGELFF. The rearrangement joins TRBV28 to TRBJ2-2; D is unclear. The CDR3 contains 12 residues. V gave up 9 bases and J gave up 0 bases, with 5 bases separating them. Germline CDR1 MDHEN, CDR2 SYDVKM.

J is TRBJ2-7 and V is TRBV24-1; weak D call: TRBD2 (5 bases). CDR1 is KGHDR, CDR2 SFDVKD, per germline. The CDR3 has 13 amino acids. V lost 6 bases and J lost 5, with 13 bases in between. CDR3 nucleotide sequence: TGTGCCACCAGTCAGACGGGAACAAACGAGCAGTACTTC. This encodes CATSQTGTNEQYF.

This clone occurred a few times. The chain uses TRBV5-4 and TRBJ2-7; 7 nucleotides align to TRBD1. CDR3 size: 13 residues. CDR1 is SGHNT, CDR2 YYREEE, per germline (reference sequence). J was trimmed by 5 bases and V by 2 bases; bases with no gene match: 4. The CDR3 region is CASSFDTGDEQYF. CDR3 bases: TGTGCCAGCAGCTTTGACACAGGGGACGAGCAGTACTTC.